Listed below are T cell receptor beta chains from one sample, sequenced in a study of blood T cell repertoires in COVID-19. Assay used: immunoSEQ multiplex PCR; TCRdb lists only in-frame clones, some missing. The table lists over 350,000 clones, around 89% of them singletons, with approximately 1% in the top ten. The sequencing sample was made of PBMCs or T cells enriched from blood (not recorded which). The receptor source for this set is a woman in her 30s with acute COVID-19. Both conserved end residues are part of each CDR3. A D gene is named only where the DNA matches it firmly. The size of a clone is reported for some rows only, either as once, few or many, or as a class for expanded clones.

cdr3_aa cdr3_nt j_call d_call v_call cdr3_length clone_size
CASSEWGGKNEKLFF TGTGCCAGCAGTGAATGGGGGGGAAAGAATGAAAAACTGTTTTTT TRBJ1-4 - TRBV2 15 -
CSVSGGYTEAFF TGCAGCGTTTCAGGGGGCTATACTGAAGCTTTCTTT TRBJ1-1 TRBD1 TRBV29-1 12 -
CASSEWGLNTEAFF TGTGCCAGCAGTGAGTGGGGGCTGAACACTGAAGCTTTCTTT TRBJ1-1 - TRBV6-1 14 -
CASRGDSGNYGYTF TGCGCCAGCAGGGGGGACAGCGGAAACTATGGCTACACCTTC TRBJ1-2 TRBD1 TRBV5-1 14 -
CASSLNVDRERDEQYF TGTGCCAGCAGCTTAAACGTTGACAGGGAGCGCGACGAGCAGTACTTC TRBJ2-7 TRBD1 TRBV7-9 16 -
CASSFFSVNNEQFF TGTGCCAGCAGTTTCTTTAGCGTCAACAATGAGCAGTTCTTC TRBJ2-1 - TRBV6-5 14 -
CATSDLYGGGGEQFF TGTGCCACCAGTGATTTGTATGGGGGGGGAGGTGAGCAGTTCTTC TRBJ2-1 TRBD2 TRBV24-1 15 -
CASSLPPGTGVSPLHF TGTGCCAGCAGCCTCCCCCCCGGGACAGGGGTTTCACCCCTCCACTTT TRBJ1-6 TRBD1 TRBV7-2 16 -
CASSYSGDSYEQYF TGCGCCAGCAGCTATAGCGGGGACTCCTACGAGCAGTACTTC TRBJ2-7 TRBD2 TRBV5-1 14 few
CASSQATGPNQPQHF TGCGCCAGCAGCCAGGCTACAGGGCCCAATCAGCCCCAGCATTTT TRBJ1-5 - TRBV4-1 15 -
CASSVGQSSYEQYF TGTGCCAGCAGCGTCGGACAGAGCTCCTACGAGCAGTACTTC TRBJ2-7 - TRBV3-1/TRBV3-2 14 -
CASSIASVATGELFF TGTGCCAGTAGTATAGCCTCGGTAGCAACCGGGGAGCTGTTTTTT TRBJ2-2 - TRBV19 15 once
CASSNRGPNQPQHF TGTGCCAGCAGCAACAGGGGACCCAATCAGCCCCAGCATTTT TRBJ1-5 TRBD1 TRBV6-5 14 -
CASSYRTRAELPYEQYF TGCGCCAGCAGCTATCGGACTAGAGCCGAATTACCCTACGAGCAGTACTTC TRBJ2-7 TRBD2 TRBV5-1 17 -
CASSQGGVETQYF TGTGCCAGCAGCCAGGGAGGGGTAGAGACCCAGTACTTC TRBJ2-5 TRBD2 TRBV9 13 -
CATSRDRGVGTEAFF TGTGCCACCAGCAGAGACAGGGGCGTGGGGACTGAAGCTTTCTTT TRBJ1-1 - TRBV15 15 -
CASSDRLPRDRGSNEQFF TGTGCCAGCAGTGATCGCCTCCCCCGGGACAGGGGGTCTAATGAGCAGTTCTTC TRBJ2-1 TRBD1 TRBV25-1 18 -
CASSEALAGALQETQYF TGCGCCAGCAGTGAAGCTCTAGCGGGGGCATTACAAGAGACCCAGTACTTC TRBJ2-5 TRBD2 TRBV10-2 17 -
CASSQFDTSGGGDQETQYF TGTGCCAGCAGCCAGTTTGATACTAGCGGGGGGGGAGACCAAGAGACCCAGTACTTC TRBJ2-5 TRBD2 TRBV3-1/TRBV3-2 19 -
CASSLNGGANTGELFF TGCGCCAGCAGCTTGAATGGGGGCGCGAACACCGGGGAGCTGTTTTTT TRBJ2-2 - TRBV5-1 16 few
CASSSSHRQYQETQYF TGTGCCAGCAGTTCCTCCCATAGACAGTACCAAGAGACCCAGTACTTC TRBJ2-5 - TRBV6-6 16 once
CASRIQGRLVNEQFF TGTGCCAGCAGGATACAAGGGAGGTTGGTAAATGAGCAGTTCTTC TRBJ2-1 - TRBV27 15 -
CASSPLDVGTEAFF TGTGCCAGTAGTCCCCTAGACGTTGGCACTGAAGCTTTCTTT TRBJ1-1 - TRBV19 14 few
CASSQGVQVPYGYTF TGCGCCAGCAGCCAAGGCGTCCAGGTGCCCTATGGCTACACCTTC TRBJ1-2 - TRBV4-1 15 -
CATSDPISYNEQFF TGTGCCACCAGTGATCCAATCTCCTACAATGAGCAGTTCTTC TRBJ2-1 - TRBV24-1 14 -
CATTESMNTEAFF TGTGCCACGACAGAATCAATGAACACTGAAGCTTTCTTT TRBJ1-1 - TRBV10-3 13 -
CASSNRPTGVSYEQYF TGTGCCAGCAGCAACCGCCCCACAGGGGTGTCCTACGAGCAGTACTTC TRBJ2-7 TRBD1 TRBV7-8 16 -
CASSMDGPGGYTF TGCGCCAGCAGCATGGACGGGCCAGGGGGCTACACCTTC TRBJ1-2 - TRBV5-1 13 -
CASSLVAGTDTQYF TGCGCCAGCAGCTTGGTTGCAGGCACAGATACGCAGTATTTT TRBJ2-3 - TRBV5-1 14 -
CASSVGDRGISNQPQHF TGCGCCAGCAGCGTAGGGGACAGGGGGATCAGCAATCAGCCCCAGCATTTT TRBJ1-5 TRBD1 TRBV5-1 17 -